The next 22 T cell receptor beta chains were all read from a single sample in a study of human T cells and chemical hapten exposure. TCRdb re-derived calls from the RACE reads in MiXCR, one entry per CDR3 protein. The table lists tens of thousands of distinct CDR3 sequences, about 10% of them singletons. Time point here: patch test 2, 6 weeks after DPC sensitization. Sample treatment: therapeutic diphenylcyclopropenone sensitization with weekly scalp DPC. The starting material was whole blood, obtained in connection with sensitization to the hapten diphenylcyclopropenone (DPC). All receptors come from a woman between 50 and 59 years old with alopecia areata. Some clones in this sample may be carry-over from other donors' samples.

This clonotype was observed at least ten times. J is TRBJ2-3 and V is TRBV20-1; TRBD2 aligns across 8 bases. The J segment lost 5 bases and the V segment lost 2 bases, leaving 12 bases of the junction unmatched. This CDR3 has 16 residues. Germline V gives CDR1 DFQATT, CDR2 SNEGSKA (reference sequence). CDR3 sequence reads: CSARFLSGSGRDTQYF. The CDR3 DNA reads TGCAGTGCTAGATTCCTAAGCGGGAGCGGGCGAGATACGCAGTATTTT.

Worth noting for this clonotype: Its ends do not fully match the called genes, so a read error is possible. The chain joins TRBV2 to TRBJ2-7, with D maybe TRBD2 (5 bases). The CDR3 consists of 15 residues. Germline V gene data show CDR1 as SNHLY and CDR2 as FYNNEI. The CDR3 region is CASREGSLAAAEQYF. CDR3 nucleotides: TGTGCCAGCAGAGAAGGTAGCCTAGCAGCCGCCGAGCAGTACTTC.

This clonotype showed up just once. Being one base from a much bigger clone, this may be a read error. The chain employs TRBV20-1 and TRBJ2-7; no definite D call. The CDR3 has 12 residues. CDR1 and CDR2 (germline): DFQATT, SNEGSKA (reference sequence). The CDR3 DNA follows: TGCAGTGCTAGAAAGGACCCTTACGCGCAGTACTTC. Translating it yields CSARKDPYAQYF.

This clonotype was detected ten times or more. The V call is TRBV9, the J call TRBJ2-1, with 13 bases that match TRBD2. CDR1 and CDR2 from the germline V gene are SGDLS and YYNGEE. The CDR3 has 16 amino acids. V was clipped by 6 bases and J by 7 bases; unmatched bases: 10. The CDR3 DNA reads as TGTGCCAGCACCACTAGCGGGAGGGCCCTCTGGAATGAGCAGTTCTTC. Amino acid sequence: CASTTSGRALWNEQFF.

V and J are TRBV28 and TRBJ2-1; D tentatively fits TRBD1 or TRBD2 (6 bases each). The CDR3 loop spans 11 amino acids. V was clipped by 3 bases and J by 16 bases, with 13 bases between them. Germline-derived CDR1 and CDR2 are MDHEN and SYDVKM. CDR3 region: CASSFAGGFFF. As DNA, the CDR3 is TGTGCCAGCAGTTTCGCCGGGGGCTTTTTCTTC.

This clonotype was seen a few times. This chain links TRBV11-3 with TRBJ2-3; D is ambiguous. The CDR3 spans 12 residues. Trimming took off 5 bases at V and 2 bases at J, with 5 bases between the two ends. The germline V gene has CDR1 SGHNT and CDR2 YENEEA. CDR3 in amino acids: CASSGNTDTQYF. For the CDR3, the DNA is TGTGCCAGCAGCGGGAACACAGATACGCAGTATTTT.

This clonotype has only a few counts. V usage is TRBV29-1 and J usage is TRBJ2-7, with unresolved D. The CDR3 contains 11 residues. The ends were cut back, 7 bases at V and 3 bases at J, with 10 bases in the middle. Germline V gene sequence: CDR1 SQVTM, CDR2 ANQGSEA. CDR3 DNA sequence: TGCAGCGGATCAGACGACTACGAGCAGTACTTC. Its protein product is CSGSDDYEQYF.

The sample holds a few counts of this clonotype. This sequence joins TRBV27 and TRBJ2-5; no reliable D call. With 6 bases removed from V and 4 bases from J, the gap between germline ends came to 12 bases. Per germline, CDR1 MNHEY and CDR2 SMNVEV (reference sequence). The CDR3 consists of 13 residues. This chain's CDR3 is CASRTTDGETQYF. The CDR3 bases are TGTGCCAGCAGAACTACGGACGGAGAGACCCAGTACTTC.

This clonotype has more than one count but fewer than ten. The V call is TRBV3-1, the J call TRBJ2-3; D call uncertain. This CDR3 contains 14 residues. The ends were cut back, 2 bases at V and 6 bases at J, with 12 bases in the middle. Germline-derived CDR1 and CDR2 are LGHDT and YNNKEL (reference sequence). The CDR3 here is CASSQSVVPDTQYF. The CDR3 bases are TGTGCCAGCAGCCAAAGTGTGGTTCCGGATACGCAGTATTTT.

This clonotype was detected a few times. The rearrangement uses TRBV20-1 and TRBJ1-2; 9 nucleotides match TRBD1. V was pared by 3 bases and J by 8 bases, with 13 bases of the junction left unmatched. This CDR3 region has 15 residues. Germline V gives CDR1 DFQATT, CDR2 SNEGSKA (reference sequence). This chain's CDR3 is CSARQQGAELRGYTF. The CDR3 DNA sequence: TGCAGTGCTAGGCAACAGGGGGCAGAACTGCGGGGCTACACCTTC.

This clonotype was detected only a few times. The gene calls are TRBV3-1 and TRBJ2-2; D gene ambiguous. The CDR3 is made up of 15 amino acids. Per the germline V gene, CDR1 is LGHDT and CDR2 is YNNKEL (reference sequence). V was trimmed by 0 bases and J by 0 bases, leaving 5 bases between them. CDR3 DNA sequence: TGTGCCAGCAGCCAAGATACCGCGAACACCGGGGAGCTGTTTTTT. This sequence encodes CASSQDTANTGELFF.

The table lists this clonotype with many counts. The rearrangement joins TRBV18 to TRBJ1-5; a weak D match, TRBD1 (5 bases). Germline V gene sequence: CDR1 KGHSH, CDR2 LQKENI. Trimming took off 4 bases at V and 9 bases at J, with 19 bases between the two ends. The CDR3 extends over 15 amino acids. The CDR3 reads CASSLDRGPEGPQHF. DNA of the CDR3: TGTGCCAGCTCACTCGACCGGGGCCCCGAAGGGCCCCAGCATTTT.

This clonotype appeared many times. This chain uses TRBV6-2 or TRBV6-3 with TRBJ2-2, with no clear D. The CDR3 runs to 14 residues. Trimming shortened V by 5 bases and J by 0 bases, and 7 bases separated the two germline ends. From germline, CDR1 is MNHEY and CDR2 SVGEGT. CDR3: CASSPGPNTGELFF. DNA for the CDR3: TGTGCCAGCAGTCCCGGGCCGAACACCGGGGAGCTGTTTTTT.

This clonotype has a handful of counts. This chain uses TRBV18 with TRBJ1-2; 7 positions agree with TRBD1. CDR1 and CDR2 from the germline V gene are KGHSH and LQKENI. The CDR3 extends over 17 amino acids. With V trimmed by 4 bases and J by 3 bases, 14 bases remained unmatched. The CDR3 sequence: CASSLSTRGPWDYGYTF. DNA for the CDR3: TGTGCCAGCTCACTCTCGACGAGGGGGCCATGGGACTATGGCTACACCTTC.

The sample holds many counts of this clonotype. The chain carries TRBV2 and TRBJ2-1; D may be TRBD2 (5 bases). Germline CDR1 SNHLY, CDR2 FYNNEI. CDR3 length equals 13 residues. Deletions cut 6 bases from V and 7 bases from J, with 13 bases between. The CDR3, as DNA: TGTGCCAGCAGCCTGACCCGGGATAATGAGCAGTTCTTC. It is translated as CASSLTRDNEQFF.

This clonotype has more than one count but fewer than ten. The chain couples TRBV7-2 to TRBJ2-5; D unresolved. Looked up from germline, CDR1 is SGHTA and CDR2 is FQGNSA. V shed 6 bases and J shed 3 bases, with 17 bases lying between them. This CDR3 has 15 amino acids. The CDR3 protein is CASRALLTLEETQYF. DNA of the CDR3: TGTGCCAGCAGAGCGTTGTTGACGCTAGAAGAGACCCAGTACTTC.

In its sample, this clonotype was seen many times. The V and J genes are TRBV2 and TRBJ2-3, with TRBD2 matching 8 bases. V was clipped by 6 bases and J by 0 bases; unmatched bases: 11. The CDR3 covers 17 residues. From germline, CDR1 is SNHLY and CDR2 FYNNEI. The CDR3 region is CASRIGVASGSTDTQYF. The CDR3 DNA sequence: TGTGCCAGCAGGATAGGGGTGGCTAGCGGGAGCACAGATACGCAGTATTTT.

This clonotype was picked up many times. The chain carries TRBV27 and TRBJ1-4; D may be TRBD1 (5 bases). Looked up from germline, CDR1 is MNHEY and CDR2 is SMNVEV (reference sequence). This CDR3 is built from 14 residues. With 3 bases removed from V and 3 bases from J, the gap between germline ends came to 8 bases. The CDR3 sequence: CASSLGPSNEKLFF. The CDR3 DNA sequence: TGTGCCAGCAGTTTGGGACCGTCTAATGAAAAACTGTTTTTT.

The rearrangement links TRBV19 to TRBJ2-1; D call uncertain. The CDR3 length is 14 residues. Trimming stripped 5 bases from V and 5 bases from J, with 13 bases between. Looked up from germline, CDR1 is LNHDA and CDR2 is SQIVND (reference sequence). As DNA, the CDR3 is TGTGCCAGTAGTGGGCTGGGCGCTAACAATGAGCAGTTCTTC. It translates to CASSGLGANNEQFF.

This chain connects TRBV4-3 to TRBJ2-7; 12 bases agree with TRBD2. V lost 1 base, J lost 6 bases, and 13 bases stayed unmatched. This CDR3 has 18 amino acids. Germline CDR1 reads LGHNA; CDR2 reads YSLEER. The CDR3 loop is CASSQASSGRAGGSEQYF. The DNA of the CDR3 is TGCGCCAGCAGCCAAGCGTCTAGCGGGAGGGCTGGTGGGTCCGAGCAGTACTTC.

Many counts were recorded for this clonotype. The chain employs TRBV21-1 and TRBJ2-5; the table's D call of TRBD1 was not tested on the DNA. TRBV21-1 is listed as a pseudogene. The CDR3 totals 15 residues. The CDR3 here is CASSKGDPYQETQYF. The CDR3 bases are TGTGCCAGCAGCAAAGGGGACCCGTACCAAGAGACCCAGTACTTC.

V is TRBV5-1 and J is TRBJ2-7, with no clear D. Per germline, CDR1 SGHRS and CDR2 YFSETQ. Trimming pared 1 base from V and 0 bases from J, leaving 11 bases between. The CDR3 loop spans 15 amino acids. Here the CDR3 reads CASSLRDGSSYEQYF. The CDR3 DNA reads as TGCGCCAGCAGCTTGAGGGATGGCAGCTCCTACGAGCAGTACTTC.